Detailed here is one T cell receptor (beta chain). The source of the sample is a study of blood T cell repertoires in COVID-19. Looking at the study overall: Some COVID-19 samples were acute and others convalescent; all came from the United States, Italy and Spain. Sources were T cells, B-cell-depleted T cells, or PBMCs; the material itself was cDNA or gDNA.

Original data processing: Reference gene primers were amplified, and this amplification served to estimate nucleated cell counts. Generated by immunoSEQ multiplex PCR, the TCRdb table keeps only in-frame clones and is missing some. D and trimming were read from the DNA, whereas the V and J calls and clone size are those reported in that table. The profile shows about 34,000 clones, roughly four fifths of them singletons. Germline assignment: CDR1 LNHDA and CDR2 SQIVND (reference sequence). Trimming took 0 bases from V and 11 from J, leaving 19 bases between them. This CDR3 spans 15 amino acids. Source material: peripheral blood. The TCR sequence derives from a human donor in a cohort sampled during active COVID-19. V and J are TRBV19 and TRBJ1-1; D is unclear. The CDR3 nucleotides read TGTGCCAGTAGTATAGACCCCGGGGTTAGAGGTCGGGCTTTCTTT. It is translated as CASSIDPGVRGRAFF.